The 20 T cell receptor beta chains given below trace back to one sample, sequenced in a study of human T cells and chemical hapten exposure. TCRdb independently ran MiXCR on the RACE reads; one entry per CDR3 protein. The sample has over 60,000 distinct CDR3 sequences, about a tenth seen once; the top ten hold 6.8%. Indicated time point: patch test 2, 6 weeks after DPC sensitization. Treatment reported: therapeutic diphenylcyclopropenone sensitization with weekly scalp DPC. This specimen was whole blood, taken in connection with sensitization to the hapten diphenylcyclopropenone (DPC). These TCRs come from a woman between 50 and 59 years old with alopecia areata. Some clones in this sample may be carry-over from other donors' samples.

The chain carries TRBV7-3 and TRBJ1-2; tentatively, D is TRBD1 (5 bases). The CDR3 consists of 14 residues. Looked up from germline, CDR1 is SGHTA and CDR2 is FQGTGA. V dropped 5 bases and J dropped 10 bases, with 20 bases sitting between them. The CDR3: CASSLRQGHDSYTF. The CDR3 DNA follows: TGTGCCAGCAGCCTCAGGCAGGGCCATGATTCCTACACCTTC.

As for this clonotype: Being one base from a much bigger clone, this may be a read error. The chain combines TRBV3-1 with TRBJ2-1; D ambiguous. The CDR3 contains 14 residues. Germline V CDR1 and CDR2: LGHDT, YNNKEL (reference sequence). V was cut by 1 base and J by 12 bases, with 16 bases left in between. CDR3 loop: CASSQALVFGGQFF. The CDR3, as DNA: TGTGCCAGCAGCCAAGCTCTAGTTTTTGGTGGGCAGTTCTTC.

The gene calls are TRBV20-1 and TRBJ2-7, with D tentatively TRBD1 or TRBD2 (7 bases each). The length of the CDR3 is 13 residues. V was pared by 6 bases and J by 6 bases, with 18 bases between. Germline V gives CDR1 DFQATT, CDR2 SNEGSKA (reference sequence). The CDR3 is CSAPRGGQREQYF. In DNA, the CDR3 is TGCAGTGCCCCCAGGGGGGGGCAGCGCGAGCAGTACTTC.

The chain is built from TRBV3-1 and TRBJ2-1; the match to TRBD2 covers 11 bases. Trimming cost V 4 bases and J 5 bases; bases outside gene matches: 7. The CDR3 is 16 residues long. CDR1 is LGHDT, CDR2 YNNKEL, per germline (reference sequence). DNA for the CDR3: TGTGCCAGCAGCCGGACGACTAGCGGGAATAACAATGAGCAGTTCTTC. It translates to CASSRTTSGNNNEQFF.

In this sample, this clonotype turned up a few times. The gene calls are TRBV29-1 and TRBJ2-1; 14 bases map to TRBD2. Per germline, CDR1 SQVTM and CDR2 ANQGSEA. J gave up 9 bases and V 8 bases, and 9 bases lay outside the gene matches. The CDR3 covers 14 residues. The CDR3 nucleotides are TGCAGCATTGGGACTAGCGGGAGTCTTACTGAGCAGTTCTTC. Its protein product is CSIGTSGSLTEQFF.

This sequence joins TRBV11-2 and TRBJ2-1; D gene ambiguous. CDR1 and CDR2 (germline): SGHAT, FQNNGV. This CDR3 is built from 17 residues. The V and J ends lost 5 bases and 4 bases respectively, with 21 bases between them. The chain's CDR3 is CASSLGHGARIYNEQFF. The CDR3 coding sequence is TGTGCCAGCAGCCTGGGTCACGGAGCGCGAATTTACAATGAGCAGTTCTTC. The variable domain in full, completed from reference TRBV11-2 and TRBJ2-1, reads EAGVAQSPRYKIIEKRQSVAFWCNPISGHATLYWYQQILGQGPKLLIQFQNNGVVDDSQLPKDRFSAERLKGVDSTLKIQPAKLEDSAVYLCASSLGHGARIYNEQFFGPGTRLTVL.

This clonotype was detected many times. The rearrangement uses TRBV18 and TRBJ2-6; possibly TRBD1 for D (5 bases). The CDR3 covers 19 residues. Germline lookup yields CDR1 KGHSH and CDR2 LQKENI. Trimming removed 3 bases at V and 0 bases at J, with 18 bases between. Here the CDR3 reads CASSPPTAFRTSGANVLTF. The CDR3 nucleotides are TGTGCCAGCTCACCTCCGACAGCCTTCCGAACCTCTGGGGCCAACGTCCTGACTTTC.

This clonotype has more than one count but fewer than ten. J is TRBJ2-2 and V is TRBV30; TRBD1 matches 7 bases. CDR1 and CDR2 from the germline V gene are GTSNPN and SVGIG (reference sequence). This CDR3 spans 15 amino acids. V lost 4 bases and J lost 6; bases outside the gene matches: 11. The CDR3 loop reads CAWTKEAGGSGELFF. DNA for the CDR3: TGTGCCTGGACGAAAGAGGCAGGGGGTTCCGGGGAGCTGTTTTTT.

This clonotype was observed a few times. The CDR3: CASSIGQGPEAFF. CDR3 in DNA: TGTGCCAGCAGCATCGGACAGGGCCCTGAAGCTTTCTTT. V and J are TRBV7-6 and TRBJ1-1; the match to TRBD1 covers 8 bases. The CDR3 runs 13 residues. V lost 5 bases and J lost 6; bases outside the gene matches: 5. Germline V gives CDR1 SGHVS, CDR2 FNYEAQ.

This clonotype has a handful of counts. The chain combines TRBV18 with TRBJ2-7, with D perhaps assigned TRBD1 or TRBD2 (5 bases each). The CDR3 is 15 amino acids. V was cut by 3 bases and J by 6 bases, with 18 bases left in between. Germline values: CDR1 KGHSH, CDR2 LQKENI. CDR3 residues: CASSPPTGRGSEQYF. Here the CDR3 DNA reads TGTGCCAGCTCACCGCCTACGGGACGAGGGTCCGAGCAGTACTTC.

This clonotype was picked up a small number of times. J is TRBJ1-5 and V is TRBV19; no reliable D call. V was trimmed by 6 bases and J by 1 base, leaving 4 bases between them. This CDR3 has 12 residues. In germline, CDR1 is LNHDA, CDR2 SQIVND (reference sequence). The DNA for the CDR3 is TGTGCCAGTAGCTGGAGCAATCAGCCCCAGCATTTT. Its protein product is CASSWSNQPQHF.

In its sample, this clonotype was seen many times. This chain joins TRBV12-5 and TRBJ2-1; 7 bases fit TRBD1. The CDR3 contains 16 residues. J was trimmed by 6 bases and V by 7 bases; bases with no gene match: 15. Germline-derived CDR1 and CDR2 are LGHNT and FRNRAP. Here the CDR3 reads CASALHRQGISNEQFF. Written as DNA, the CDR3 is TGTGCTAGTGCCCTCCATAGACAGGGTATTTCCAATGAGCAGTTCTTC.

The chain carries TRBV28 and TRBJ2-1; 8 nucleotides align to TRBD1. The germline gives CDR1 MDHEN, CDR2 SYDVKM. This CDR3 is 13 amino acids long. Trimming cost V 4 bases and J 7 bases; bases outside gene matches: 3. The DNA of the CDR3 is TGTGCCAGCAGTTGGACAGGGAGAAATGAGCAGTTCTTC. Its translation is CASSWTGRNEQFF. The full variable domain, rest sourced from reference TRBV28 and TRBJ2-1, is DVKVTQSSRYLVKRTGEKVFLECVQDMDHENMFWYRQDPGLGLRLIYFSYDVKMKEKGDIPEGYSVSREKKERFSLILESASTNQTSMYLCASSWTGRNEQFFGPGTRLTVL.

There are many counts of this clonotype. J is TRBJ2-7 and V is TRBV13; 9 positions agree with TRBD1. Looked up from germline, CDR1 is PRHDT and CDR2 is FYEKMQ (reference sequence). Trimming removed 0 bases from V and 0 bases from J; junction bases left unmatched: 3. This CDR3 is 16 amino acids long. The CDR3 DNA is TGTGCCAGCAGCTTAGGGGGACAGGGAAACTCCTACGAGCAGTACTTC. Amino acids: CASSLGGQGNSYEQYF.

The table lists this clonotype with a few counts. The gene calls are TRBV27 and TRBJ1-5; no clear D. The CDR3 is 12 residues long. Trimming stripped 6 bases from V and 6 bases from J, with 9 bases between. CDR1 MNHEY and CDR2 SMNVEV come from the germline V gene (reference sequence). The CDR3 sequence: CASRLNIQPQHF. The DNA of the CDR3 is TGTGCCAGCAGGCTTAATATTCAGCCCCAGCATTTT.

J is TRBJ2-5 and V is TRBV18; possible D gene TRBD1, 5 bases. V lost 5 bases and J lost 5, with 9 bases in between. From germline, CDR1 is KGHSH and CDR2 LQKENI. The CDR3 loop spans 12 amino acids. CDR3 in amino acids: CASSAGFETQYF. CDR3 nucleotides: TGTGCCAGCTCAGCAGGGTTCGAGACCCAGTACTTC.

V and J are TRBV7-9 and TRBJ2-1; D gene uncertain. Germline values: CDR1 SEHNR, CDR2 FQNEAQ (reference sequence). This CDR3 spans 12 amino acids. V was pared by 1 base and J by 6 bases, with 4 bases between. CDR3 sequence: CASSLGINEQFF. DNA for the CDR3: TGTGCCAGCAGCTTAGGCATCAATGAGCAGTTCTTC.

This chain uses TRBV20-1 with TRBJ2-1; D gene unclear. The CDR3 loop spans 12 amino acids. V lost 1 base, J lost 10 bases, and 11 bases lay in between. CDR1 and CDR2 (germline): DFQATT, SNEGSKA (reference sequence). CDR3 residues: CSARVTVWEQFF. The CDR3 DNA is TGCAGTGCTAGAGTTACGGTTTGGGAGCAGTTCTTC.

Only a few counts were recorded for this clonotype. The chain joins TRBV29-1 to TRBJ2-1; no clear D. V lost 0 bases, J lost 4 bases, and 13 bases lay in between. There are 15 residues in the CDR3. The germline V gene encodes CDR1 SQVTM and CDR2 ANQGSEA. DNA for the CDR3: TGCAGCGTTGAAGATCCCCGGGCCGAATACAATGAGCAGTTCTTC. Residues: CSVEDPRAEYNEQFF.

Concerning this clonotype: A read error is likely, as this CDR3 ends without the conserved phenylalanine or tryptophan. The chain combines TRBV10-3 with TRBJ1-1; D perhaps matches TRBD1 (5 bases). This CDR3 region has 14 residues. Per the germline V gene, CDR1 is ENHRY and CDR2 is SYGVKD. The V gene lost 5 bases and the J gene lost 4 bases, with 14 bases spanning the gap. The CDR3 protein is CAISTQGSSTEAFY. As DNA, the CDR3 is TGTGCCATCAGTACTCAGGGTTCTAGCACTGAAGCTTTCTAT.